A selection of T cell receptor beta chains follows, all from one sample in a study of cytomegalovirus exposure and HLA in healthy donors. Produced via immunoSEQ multiplex PCR; TCRdb's table is partial and in-frame only. Of about 45,000 clones detected, 51% appear once; the ten largest clones hold roughly 6%. The sample comprised PBMCs. Receptor source: a man aged 55 to 70 in good health and CMV-seronegative. The CDR3 runs from the conserved cysteine through the conserved F or W. A D gene is named only where the DNA matches it firmly. Size values are once, few and many counts, or a class for expanded clones, and some rows have none.

D gene: .; V gene: TRBV4-1; clone size: .; J gene: TRBJ1-3; CDR3 protein: CASSQAGNTIYF; CDR3 DNA: TGCGCCAGCAGCCAAGCGGGAAACACCATATATTTT
D gene: .; V gene: TRBV5-1; clone size: .; J gene: TRBJ2-2; CDR3 protein: CASSLTRESGELFF; CDR3 DNA: TGCGCCAGCAGCTTGACTAGGGAGTCCGGGGAGCTGTTTTTT
D gene: TRBD1; V gene: TRBV2; clone size: .; J gene: TRBJ2-7; CDR3 protein: CATPTDSTGASYEQYF; CDR3 DNA: TGTGCCACCCCGACAGATTCGACAGGGGCGTCCTACGAGCAGTACTTC
D gene: .; V gene: TRBV5-1; clone size: many; J gene: TRBJ2-3; CDR3 protein: CASSPEGRTSTDTQYF; CDR3 DNA: TGCGCCAGCAGCCCGGAGGGGCGAACTAGCACAGATACGCAGTATTTT
D gene: TRBD2; V gene: TRBV10-1; clone size: .; J gene: TRBJ2-3; CDR3 protein: CASSESSGRWTDTQYF; CDR3 DNA: TGCGCCAGCAGTGAGAGTAGCGGGAGATGGACAGATACGCAGTATTTT
D gene: .; V gene: TRBV9; clone size: .; J gene: TRBJ2-1; CDR3 protein: CASSVERGEQFF; CDR3 DNA: TGTGCCAGCAGCGTAGAACGGGGTGAGCAGTTCTTC
D gene: .; V gene: TRBV14; clone size: few; J gene: TRBJ2-6; CDR3 protein: CASSLLRTGANVLTF; CDR3 DNA: TGTGCCAGCAGCCTCCTCAGGACTGGGGCCAACGTCCTGACTTTC
D gene: TRBD2; V gene: TRBV4-2; clone size: .; J gene: TRBJ2-1; CDR3 protein: CASSRPGLAGDEQFF; CDR3 DNA: TGTGCCAGCAGCCGCCCGGGACTAGCGGGCGATGAGCAGTTCTTC
D gene: TRBD2; V gene: TRBV4-2; clone size: once; J gene: TRBJ2-5; CDR3 protein: CASSPGLAGEETQYF; CDR3 DNA: TGTGCCAGCAGCCCGGGACTAGCGGGAGAAGAGACCCAGTACTTC
D gene: .; V gene: TRBV5-1; clone size: .; J gene: TRBJ2-1; CDR3 protein: CASSGGYNNEQFF; CDR3 DNA: TGCGCCAGCAGCGGGGGGTACAACAATGAGCAGTTCTTC
D gene: TRBD1; V gene: TRBV6-1; clone size: few; J gene: TRBJ1-5; CDR3 protein: CASSENRGWTQPQHF; CDR3 DNA: TGTGCCAGCAGTGAAAACAGGGGATGGACTCAGCCCCAGCATTTT
D gene: .; V gene: TRBV29-1; clone size: few; J gene: TRBJ1-1; CDR3 protein: CSVGFGDEAFF; CDR3 DNA: TGCAGCGTTGGATTTGGAGATGAAGCTTTCTTT
D gene: TRBD2; V gene: TRBV5-8; clone size: .; J gene: TRBJ2-7; CDR3 protein: CASSLAPSGSYEQYF; CDR3 DNA: TGTGCCAGCAGCTTGGCACCTAGCGGGTCCTACGAGCAGTACTTC
D gene: TRBD1; V gene: TRBV7-6; clone size: .; J gene: TRBJ1-1; CDR3 protein: CASSPRQGESEAFF; CDR3 DNA: TGTGCCAGCAGCCCCCGACAGGGGGAGTCTGAAGCTTTCTTT
D gene: .; V gene: TRBV20-1; clone size: .; J gene: TRBJ2-1; CDR3 protein: CSASSDNEQFF; CDR3 DNA: TGCAGTGCTAGCTCCGACAATGAGCAGTTCTTC
D gene: TRBD2; V gene: TRBV7-6; clone size: .; J gene: TRBJ2-2; CDR3 protein: CASSSGLAGGNTGELFF; CDR3 DNA: TGTGCCAGCAGCTCGGGACTAGCGGGAGGGAACACCGGGGAGCTGTTTTTT
D gene: TRBD2; V gene: TRBV10-2; clone size: .; J gene: TRBJ2-3; CDR3 protein: CASSVGTSEGDTQYF; CDR3 DNA: TGCGCCAGCAGCGTGGGGACTAGCGAAGGAGATACGCAGTATTTT
D gene: TRBD2; V gene: TRBV6-1; clone size: many; J gene: TRBJ2-7; CDR3 protein: CASSTRDYSYEQYF; CDR3 DNA: TGTGCCAGCAGTACACGGGACTACTCCTACGAGCAGTACTTC
D gene: .; V gene: TRBV29-1; clone size: .; J gene: TRBJ2-1; CDR3 protein: CSVGATSRNGEQFF; CDR3 DNA: TGCAGCGTAGGCGCGACTTCTAGAAATGGTGAGCAGTTCTTC
D gene: .; V gene: TRBV6-4; clone size: .; J gene: TRBJ2-2; CDR3 protein: CASRQGTNTGELFF; CDR3 DNA: TGTGCCAGCAGGCAGGGTACGAACACCGGGGAGCTGTTTTTT
D gene: TRBD1; V gene: TRBV7-2; clone size: once; J gene: TRBJ2-2; CDR3 protein: CASSTYRGSTGELFF; CDR3 DNA: TGTGCCAGCAGCACGTACAGGGGTAGCACCGGGGAGCTGTTTTTT
D gene: TRBD1; V gene: TRBV28; clone size: once; J gene: TRBJ1-5; CDR3 protein: CASSITGGVGQPQHF; CDR3 DNA: TGTGCCAGCAGCATTACAGGGGGGGTGGGTCAGCCCCAGCATTTT
D gene: TRBD1; V gene: TRBV5-8; clone size: .; J gene: TRBJ2-5; CDR3 protein: CASSPWTGNEETQYF; CDR3 DNA: TGTGCCAGCAGCCCCTGGACAGGGAACGAAGAGACCCAGTACTTC
D gene: TRBD1; V gene: TRBV5-1; clone size: few; J gene: TRBJ2-5; CDR3 protein: CASSLATGTETQYF; CDR3 DNA: TGCGCCAGCAGCTTGGCGACAGGGACCGAGACCCAGTACTTC
D gene: TRBD1; V gene: TRBV5-4; clone size: many; J gene: TRBJ2-5; CDR3 protein: CASSSTGTGAGETQYF; CDR3 DNA: TGTGCCAGCAGCTCGACTGGGACAGGGGCTGGAGAGACCCAGTACTTC
D gene: TRBD1; V gene: TRBV7-9; clone size: .; J gene: TRBJ1-1; CDR3 protein: CASSQDRGFTEAFF; CDR3 DNA: TGTGCCAGCAGTCAAGACAGGGGTTTCACTGAAGCTTTCTTT
D gene: .; V gene: TRBV29-1; clone size: .; J gene: TRBJ2-7; CDR3 protein: CSVQTGVEQYF; CDR3 DNA: TGCAGCGTTCAAACGGGGGTCGAGCAGTACTTC
D gene: .; V gene: TRBV6-1; clone size: once; J gene: TRBJ2-5; CDR3 protein: CASSGHREETQYF; CDR3 DNA: TGTGCCAGCAGTGGCCACAGGGAAGAGACCCAGTACTTC
D gene: TRBD2; V gene: TRBV5-1; clone size: few; J gene: TRBJ2-3; CDR3 protein: CASRTSASTDTQYF; CDR3 DNA: TGCGCCAGCAGGACTAGCGCGAGCACAGATACGCAGTATTTT
D gene: .; V gene: TRBV10-3; clone size: .; J gene: TRBJ1-3; CDR3 protein: CAISESWRSFSGNTIYF; CDR3 DNA: TGTGCCATCAGTGAGTCGTGGAGGAGTTTTTCTGGAAACACCATATATTTT
D gene: TRBD1; V gene: TRBV6-5; clone size: .; J gene: TRBJ2-4; CDR3 protein: CASSYGDRGGRNIQYF; CDR3 DNA: TGTGCCAGCAGTTACGGAGACAGGGGAGGTCGAAACATTCAGTACTTC
D gene: TRBD1; V gene: TRBV6-1; clone size: .; J gene: TRBJ2-1; CDR3 protein: CASSGQGAYPEQFF; CDR3 DNA: TGTGCCAGCAGTGGTCAGGGGGCTTACCCTGAGCAGTTCTTC
D gene: .; V gene: TRBV30; clone size: once; J gene: TRBJ1-1; CDR3 protein: CAWSVGGSTTTEAFF; CDR3 DNA: TGTGCCTGGAGTGTTGGGGGCTCGACCACCACTGAAGCTTTCTTT
D gene: .; V gene: TRBV25-1; clone size: .; J gene: TRBJ1-2; CDR3 protein: CASSEQDSYGYTF; CDR3 DNA: TGTGCCAGCAGTGAACAAGACAGCTATGGCTACACCTTC
D gene: .; V gene: TRBV5-4; clone size: .; J gene: TRBJ1-5; CDR3 protein: CASSLGTSNQPQHF; CDR3 DNA: TGTGCCAGCAGCCTTGGGACAAGCAATCAGCCCCAGCATTTT
D gene: .; V gene: TRBV7-9; clone size: few; J gene: TRBJ2-3; CDR3 protein: CASSLTTSTQYF; CDR3 DNA: TGTGCCAGCAGCCTAACGACAAGTACGCAGTATTTT
D gene: .; V gene: TRBV25-1; clone size: .; J gene: TRBJ2-6; CDR3 protein: CASSGTGTGANVLTF; CDR3 DNA: TGTGCCAGCAGTGGAACAGGGACTGGGGCCAACGTCCTGACTTTC
D gene: .; V gene: TRBV11-3; clone size: .; J gene: TRBJ1-1; CDR3 protein: CASSLKRNTEAFF; CDR3 DNA: TGTGCCAGCAGCTTAAAGAGAAACACTGAAGCTTTCTTT
D gene: .; V gene: TRBV2; clone size: .; J gene: TRBJ2-7; CDR3 protein: CASSELEQYF; CDR3 DNA: TGTGCCAGCAGTGAACTCGAGCAGTACTTC
D gene: TRBD1; V gene: TRBV19; clone size: few; J gene: TRBJ1-2; CDR3 protein: CASNAGGNYGYTF; CDR3 DNA: TGTGCCAGTAATGCAGGGGGCAACTATGGCTACACCTTC
D gene: .; V gene: TRBV30; clone size: .; J gene: TRBJ2-2; CDR3 protein: CAWGGSGSGELFF; CDR3 DNA: TGTGCCTGGGGAGGGAGCGGTTCCGGGGAGCTGTTTTTT
D gene: .; V gene: TRBV28; clone size: .; J gene: TRBJ1-2; CDR3 protein: CASKGVMLNGYTF; CDR3 DNA: TGTGCCAGCAAGGGAGTCATGCTTAACGGCTACACCTTC
D gene: TRBD2; V gene: TRBV5-6; clone size: .; J gene: TRBJ2-7; CDR3 protein: CASSTTSGGALYEQYF; CDR3 DNA: TGTGCCAGCAGCACAACTAGCGGGGGGGCCCTCTACGAGCAGTACTTC
D gene: TRBD2; V gene: TRBV9; clone size: .; J gene: TRBJ2-7; CDR3 protein: CASSVGARTSGSYEQYF; CDR3 DNA: TGTGCCAGCAGCGTAGGGGCCAGGACTAGCGGGTCCTACGAGCAGTACTTC
D gene: .; V gene: TRBV6-4; clone size: few; J gene: TRBJ1-1; CDR3 protein: CASSDSNRNTEAFF; CDR3 DNA: TGTGCCAGCAGTGACTCGAACAGGAACACTGAAGCTTTCTTT
D gene: TRBD1; V gene: TRBV6-1; clone size: few; J gene: TRBJ1-1; CDR3 protein: CAVRTGLNTEAFF; CDR3 DNA: TGTGCCGTTAGGACAGGACTGAACACTGAAGCTTTCTTT
D gene: .; V gene: TRBV5-1; clone size: .; J gene: TRBJ2-2; CDR3 protein: CASSLGTGDTGELFF; CDR3 DNA: TGCGCCAGCAGCTTGGGTACGGGAGACACCGGGGAGCTGTTTTTT
D gene: TRBD2; V gene: TRBV6-6; clone size: .; J gene: TRBJ2-3; CDR3 protein: CATRPAGDRTDTQYF; CDR3 DNA: TGTGCCACCCGACCTGCGGGAGATCGCACAGATACGCAGTATTTT
D gene: TRBD1; V gene: TRBV6-6; clone size: .; J gene: TRBJ1-2; CDR3 protein: CASSYPRQGSGYTF; CDR3 DNA: TGTGCCAGCAGTTACCCGAGACAGGGCTCTGGCTACACCTTC
D gene: TRBD1; V gene: TRBV30; clone size: few; J gene: TRBJ1-2; CDR3 protein: CAWSQGAGGYTF; CDR3 DNA: TGTGCCTGGAGTCAGGGGGCAGGGGGCTACACCTTC
D gene: .; V gene: TRBV28; clone size: .; J gene: TRBJ1-2; CDR3 protein: CASSFGQPYSYTF; CDR3 DNA: TGTGCCAGCAGTTTCGGACAGCCCTATAGCTACACCTTC